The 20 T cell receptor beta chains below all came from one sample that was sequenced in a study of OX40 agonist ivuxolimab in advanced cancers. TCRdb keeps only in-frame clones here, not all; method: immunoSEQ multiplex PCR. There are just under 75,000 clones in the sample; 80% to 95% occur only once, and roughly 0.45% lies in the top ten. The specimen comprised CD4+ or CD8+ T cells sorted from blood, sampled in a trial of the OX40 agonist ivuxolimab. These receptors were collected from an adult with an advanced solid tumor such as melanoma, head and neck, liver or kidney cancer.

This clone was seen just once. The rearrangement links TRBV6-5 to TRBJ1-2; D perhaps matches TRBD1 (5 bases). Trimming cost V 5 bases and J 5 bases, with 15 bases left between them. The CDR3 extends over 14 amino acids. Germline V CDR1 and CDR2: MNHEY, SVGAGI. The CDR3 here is CASSGTQGGYGYTF. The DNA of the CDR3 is TGTGCCAGCAGTGGGACCCAGGGTGGATATGGCTACACCTTC.

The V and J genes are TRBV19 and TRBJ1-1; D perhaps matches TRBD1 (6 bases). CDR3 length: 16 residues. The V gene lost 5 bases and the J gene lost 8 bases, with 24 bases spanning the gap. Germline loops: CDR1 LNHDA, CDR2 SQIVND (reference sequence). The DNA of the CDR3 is TGTGCCAGTAGTTTCGTTGGGGCCACAGGGATCGGGGAAGCTTTCTTT. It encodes CASSFVGATGIGEAFF. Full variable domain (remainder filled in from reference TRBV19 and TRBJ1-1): DGGITQSPKYLFRKEGQNVTLSCEQNLNHDAMYWYRQDPGQGLRLIYYSQIVNDFQKGDIAEGYSVSREKKESFPLTVTSAQKNPTAFYLCASSFVGATGIGEAFFGQGTRLTVV.

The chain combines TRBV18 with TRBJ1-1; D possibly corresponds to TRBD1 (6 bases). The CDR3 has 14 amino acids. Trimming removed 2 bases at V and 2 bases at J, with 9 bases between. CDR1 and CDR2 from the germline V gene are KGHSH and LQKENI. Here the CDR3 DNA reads TGTGCCAGCTCACCAACAGGGCTCAACACTGAAGCTTTCTTT. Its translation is CASSPTGLNTEAFF.

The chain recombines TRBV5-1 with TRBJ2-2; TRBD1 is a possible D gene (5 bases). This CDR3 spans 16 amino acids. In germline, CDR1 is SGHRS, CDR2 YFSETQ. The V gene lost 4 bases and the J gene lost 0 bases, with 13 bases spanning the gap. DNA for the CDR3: TGCGCCAGCAGCGCCCTCGACAGCACGAACACCGGGGAGCTGTTTTTT. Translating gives CASSALDSTNTGELFF. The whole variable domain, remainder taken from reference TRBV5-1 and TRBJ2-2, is KAGVTQTPRYLIKTRGQQVTLSCSPISGHRSVSWYQQTPGQGLQFLFEYFSETQRNKGNFPGRFSGRQFSNSRSEMNVSTLELGDSALYLCASSALDSTNTGELFFGEGSRLTVL.

CDR3 nucleotides: TGTGCCAGCACCCCCGGGGGGTGGGGGGCGGGGACTGAAGCTTTCTTT. As protein: CASTPGGWGAGTEAFF. V usage is TRBV27 and J usage is TRBJ1-1; maybe TRBD1 (6 bases). The CDR3 extends over 16 amino acids. V was shortened by 7 bases and J by 5 bases, with 23 bases between the two germline ends. CDR1 and CDR2 from the germline V gene are MNHEY and SMNVEV (reference sequence).

This CDR3 reads CASSHQREGYNEQFF. The CDR3 DNA is TGCGCCAGCAGCCATCAGCGGGAGGGCTACAATGAGCAGTTCTTC. The V gene is TRBV4-1, the J gene TRBJ2-1; 10 bases are shared with TRBD2. V was pared by 3 bases and J by 3 bases, with 2 bases of the junction left unmatched. The CDR3 spans 15 residues. From germline, CDR1 is MGHRA and CDR2 YSYEKL.

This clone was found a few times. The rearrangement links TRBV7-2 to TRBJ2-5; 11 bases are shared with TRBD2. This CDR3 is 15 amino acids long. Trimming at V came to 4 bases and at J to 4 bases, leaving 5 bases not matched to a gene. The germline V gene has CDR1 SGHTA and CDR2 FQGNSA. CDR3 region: CASSSLAGGPETQYF. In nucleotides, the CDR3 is TGTGCCAGCAGCTCTCTAGCGGGAGGCCCAGAGACCCAGTACTTC.

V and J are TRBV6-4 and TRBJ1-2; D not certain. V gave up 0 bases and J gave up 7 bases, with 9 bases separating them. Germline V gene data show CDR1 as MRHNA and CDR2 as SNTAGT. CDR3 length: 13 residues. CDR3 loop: CASSDSLSSGYTF. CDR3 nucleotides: TGTGCCAGCAGTGACTCTTTATCCTCTGGCTACACCTTC.

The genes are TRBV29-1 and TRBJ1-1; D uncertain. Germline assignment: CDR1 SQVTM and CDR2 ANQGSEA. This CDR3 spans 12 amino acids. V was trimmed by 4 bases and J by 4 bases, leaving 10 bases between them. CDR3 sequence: CSVVGTGTEAFF. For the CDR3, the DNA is TGCAGCGTTGTGGGTACGGGCACTGAAGCTTTCTTT.

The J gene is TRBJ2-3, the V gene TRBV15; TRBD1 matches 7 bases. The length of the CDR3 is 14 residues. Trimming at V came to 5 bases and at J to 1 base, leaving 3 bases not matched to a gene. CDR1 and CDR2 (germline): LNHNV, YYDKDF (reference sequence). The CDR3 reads CATSAQGGTDTQYF. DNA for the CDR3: TGTGCCACCAGCGCCCAGGGGGGCACAGATACGCAGTATTTT.

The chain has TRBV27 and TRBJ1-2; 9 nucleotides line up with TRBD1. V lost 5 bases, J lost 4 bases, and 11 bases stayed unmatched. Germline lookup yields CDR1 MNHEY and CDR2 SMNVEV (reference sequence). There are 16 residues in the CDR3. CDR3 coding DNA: TGTGCCAGCAGTCCCAACCGCGGACAGGGGTTCTATGGCTACACCTTC. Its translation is CASSPNRGQGFYGYTF.

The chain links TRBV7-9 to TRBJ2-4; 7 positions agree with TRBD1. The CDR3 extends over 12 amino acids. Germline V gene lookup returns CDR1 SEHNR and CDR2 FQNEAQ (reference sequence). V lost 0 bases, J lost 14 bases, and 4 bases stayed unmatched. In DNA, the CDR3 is TGTGCCAGCAGCTTAGCGACAGGGACCGAGTACTTC. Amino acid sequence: CASSLATGTEYF.

The CDR3 sequence: CASSSSSLPHTDTQYF. In DNA form, the CDR3 reads TGTGCCAGCAGCTCAAGCTCACTTCCTCACACAGATACGCAGTATTTT. The chain joins TRBV11-2 to TRBJ2-3; D is uncertain. Trimming cost V 4 bases and J 2 bases, with 16 bases left between them. Germline loops: CDR1 SGHAT, CDR2 FQNNGV. The CDR3 runs 16 residues.

The CDR3 region is CASSWGTGDSNQPQHF. In DNA form, the CDR3 reads TGCGCCAGCAGCTGGGGGACAGGGGATTCCAATCAGCCCCAGCATTTT. The chain carries TRBV5-1 and TRBJ1-5, with 10 bases that match TRBD1. This CDR3 spans 16 amino acids. Germline CDR1 reads SGHRS; CDR2 reads YFSETQ. Trimming removed 3 bases from V and 3 bases from J; junction bases left unmatched: 6. The whole variable domain, remainder taken from reference TRBV5-1 and TRBJ1-5, is KAGVTQTPRYLIKTRGQQVTLSCSPISGHRSVSWYQQTPGQGLQFLFEYFSETQRNKGNFPGRFSGRQFSNSRSEMNVSTLELGDSALYLCASSWGTGDSNQPQHFGDGTRLSIL.

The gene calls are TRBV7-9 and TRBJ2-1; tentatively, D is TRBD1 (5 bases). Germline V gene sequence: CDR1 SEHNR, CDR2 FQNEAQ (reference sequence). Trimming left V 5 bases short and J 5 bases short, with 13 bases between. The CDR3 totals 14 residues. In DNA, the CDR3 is TGTGCCAGCAGCCCCCAGGGTGGAGACAATGAGCAGTTCTTC. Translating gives CASSPQGGDNEQFF.

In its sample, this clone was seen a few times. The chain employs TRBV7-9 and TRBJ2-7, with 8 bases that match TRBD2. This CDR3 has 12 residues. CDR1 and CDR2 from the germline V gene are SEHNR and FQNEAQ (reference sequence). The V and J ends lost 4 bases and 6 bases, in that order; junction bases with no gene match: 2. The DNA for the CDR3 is TGTGCCAGCAGCTGGACTAGCTCCGAGCAGTACTTC. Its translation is CASSWTSSEQYF.

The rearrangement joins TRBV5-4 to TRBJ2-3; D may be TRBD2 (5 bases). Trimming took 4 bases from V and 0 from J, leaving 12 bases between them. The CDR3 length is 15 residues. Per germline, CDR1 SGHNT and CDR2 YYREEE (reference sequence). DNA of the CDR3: TGTGCCAGCAGCCGCGGACTCGGTAGCACAGATACGCAGTATTTT. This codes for CASSRGLGSTDTQYF.

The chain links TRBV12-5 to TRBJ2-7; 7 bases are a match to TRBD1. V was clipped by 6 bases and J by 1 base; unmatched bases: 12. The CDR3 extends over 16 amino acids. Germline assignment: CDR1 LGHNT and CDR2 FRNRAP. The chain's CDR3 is CASGPGRDSGSYEQYF. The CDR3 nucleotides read TGTGCTAGTGGCCCCGGACGGGACAGTGGGTCCTACGAGCAGTACTTC.

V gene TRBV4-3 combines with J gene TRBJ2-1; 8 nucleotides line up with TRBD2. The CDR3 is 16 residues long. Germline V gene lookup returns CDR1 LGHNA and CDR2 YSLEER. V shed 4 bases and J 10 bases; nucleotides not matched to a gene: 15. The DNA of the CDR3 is TGCGCCAGCAGCCCCCAGGGTCGGGGGGGAAAACACGAGCAGTTCTTC. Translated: CASSPQGRGGKHEQFF.

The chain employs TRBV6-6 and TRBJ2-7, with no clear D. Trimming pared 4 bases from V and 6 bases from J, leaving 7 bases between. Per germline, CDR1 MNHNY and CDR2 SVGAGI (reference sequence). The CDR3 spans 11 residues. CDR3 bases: TGTGCCAGCAGTTGGCTCGCCGAGCAGTACTTC. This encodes CASSWLAEQYF.